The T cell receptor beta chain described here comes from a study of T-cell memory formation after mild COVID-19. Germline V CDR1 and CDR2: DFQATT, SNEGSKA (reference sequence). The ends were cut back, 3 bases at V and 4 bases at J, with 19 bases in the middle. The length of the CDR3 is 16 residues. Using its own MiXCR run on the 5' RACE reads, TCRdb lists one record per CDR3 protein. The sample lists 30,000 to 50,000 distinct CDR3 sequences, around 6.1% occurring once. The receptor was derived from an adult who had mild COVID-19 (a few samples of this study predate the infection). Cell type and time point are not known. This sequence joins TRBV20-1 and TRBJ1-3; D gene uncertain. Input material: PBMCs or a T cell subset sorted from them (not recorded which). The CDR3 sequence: CSASLLGGVGGNTIYF. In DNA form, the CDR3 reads TGCAGTGCTAGCCTACTTGGTGGGGTGGGCGGAAACACCATATATTTT.